These 10 T cell receptor beta chains came from one sample sequenced in a study of T cell changes during pregnancy in multiple sclerosis. Profiled with immunoSEQ multiplex PCR; TCRdb holds only in-frame clones, not every one. The sample records 45,000 to 60,000 clones, more than 90% being singletons. Sequenced here: CD8+ T cells from peripheral blood mononuclear cells, sampled before pregnancy. The receptors were gathered from a female donor with multiple sclerosis, enrolled in a pregnancy study.

The chain recombines TRBV30 with TRBJ2-2; possibly TRBD2 for D (5 bases). Germline loops: CDR1 GTSNPN, CDR2 SVGIG (reference sequence). The CDR3 spans 12 residues. The germline V and J ends were trimmed by 3 bases and 4 bases, with 6 bases remaining between them. CDR3 DNA: TGTGCCTGGAGGGGGAGCACCGGGGAGCTGTTTTTT. This encodes CAWRGSTGELFF. Looking up the rest from reference TRBV30 and TRBJ2-2 gives the full variable domain: SQTIHQWPATLVQPVGSPLSLECTVEGTSNPNLYWYRQAAGRGLQLLFYSVGIGQISSEVPQNLSASRPQDRQFILSSKKLLLSDSGFYLCAWRGSTGELFFGEGSRLTVL.

V usage is TRBV5-6 and J usage is TRBJ1-5; 10 bases match TRBD1. The V segment lost 3 bases and the J segment 5 bases; nucleotides outside the gene matches: 5. The CDR3 runs to 15 residues. Germline CDR1 is SGHDT and CDR2 is YYEEEE. The CDR3 reads CASSSGQGPYQPQHF. CDR3 in DNA: TGTGCCAGCAGCTCGGGACAGGGGCCCTATCAGCCCCAGCATTTT.

The V and J genes are TRBV7-9 and TRBJ2-5; TRBD2 agrees at 10 bases. CDR1 and CDR2 from the germline V gene are SEHNR and FQNEAQ (reference sequence). The CDR3 is 18 residues long. Trimming cost V 5 bases and J 2 bases; bases outside gene matches: 14. CDR3 DNA sequence: TGTGCCAGCAGCCCCTCGTGGGCTAGCGGGGGCCTACAAGAGACCCAGTACTTC. The encoded protein is CASSPSWASGGLQETQYF.

CDR3 loop: CASSPDGLAGAQETQYF. The CDR3 nucleotides are TGTGCCAGCAGCCCCGACGGTTTAGCGGGGGCACAAGAGACCCAGTACTTC. This sequence joins TRBV7-2 and TRBJ2-5; 9 bases map to TRBD2. V lost 5 bases and J lost 2; bases outside the gene matches: 12. The CDR3 contains 17 residues. In germline, CDR1 is SGHTA, CDR2 FQGNSA.

This clone has a single count. This sequence joins TRBV18 and TRBJ2-1; 14 bases agree with TRBD2. Germline-derived CDR1 and CDR2 are KGHSH and LQKENI. The CDR3 is made up of 16 amino acids. With 5 bases clipped from V and 8 bases from J, the junction kept 8 bases outside the gene matches. For the CDR3, the DNA is TGTGCCAGCTCAGCGACTAGCGGGGGGGTAAACCATGAGCAGTTCTTC. This translates into CASSATSGGVNHEQFF.

V is TRBV5-6 and J is TRBJ2-7, with D uncertain. CDR3 length equals 14 residues. Germline CDR1 reads SGHDT; CDR2 reads YYEEEE. V was cut by 2 bases and J by 4 bases, with 13 bases left in between. CDR3 sequence reads: CASSFGFPRYEQYF. CDR3 DNA sequence: TGTGCCAGCAGCTTCGGATTCCCCAGGTACGAGCAGTACTTC.

This chain links TRBV13 with TRBJ1-1, with D maybe TRBD1 (5 bases). Trimming pared 0 bases from V and 5 bases from J, leaving 10 bases between. The length of the CDR3 is 14 residues. Per germline, CDR1 PRHDT and CDR2 FYEKMQ (reference sequence). The CDR3 here is CASSLGRGWTEAFF. CDR3 bases: TGTGCCAGCAGCTTAGGCCGGGGGTGGACTGAAGCTTTCTTT.

The rearrangement joins TRBV2 to TRBJ1-2, with 10 bases lining up with TRBD1. This CDR3 is built from 13 residues. Looked up from germline, CDR1 is SNHLY and CDR2 is FYNNEI. The trim removed 8 bases at V and 8 bases at J, leaving 8 bases unmatched. This chain's CDR3 is CASGRVTGGGYTF. The CDR3 DNA follows: TGTGCCAGCGGGAGGGTGACAGGGGGCGGCTACACCTTC.

The chain carries TRBV7-6 and TRBJ2-3, with D maybe TRBD2 (5 bases). Germline V gene sequence: CDR1 SGHVS, CDR2 FNYEAQ. This CDR3 has 14 amino acids. Trimming removed 1 base at V and 4 bases at J, with 9 bases between. The CDR3 loop reads CASSLGGVADTQYF. The DNA of the CDR3 is TGTGCCAGCAGCTTAGGGGGAGTAGCAGATACGCAGTATTTT.

V is TRBV11-2 and J is TRBJ2-2, with D unclear. Trimming shortened V by 1 base and J by 4 bases, and 4 bases separated the two germline ends. Germline V gives CDR1 SGHAT, CDR2 FQNNGV. The CDR3 has 13 residues. The CDR3: CASSLAVTGELFF. The CDR3 nucleotides read TGTGCCAGCAGCTTAGCTGTCACCGGGGAGCTGTTTTTT.